The 11 T cell receptor beta chains reported below all come from one sample, sequenced in a study of T cells in narcolepsy. Libraries were prepared by immunoSEQ multiplex PCR; TCRdb keeps only in-frame clonotypes and omits some of them. The sample contains under 35,000 clones, about four fifths of which appear only once. Sequenced sample: memory (CD45RA-) CD4+ T cells from blood. Receptors originate from a human donor in good health.

This chain connects TRBV7-9 to TRBJ2-3; 8 bases agree with TRBD2. Trimming at V came to 6 bases and at J to 1 base, leaving 9 bases not matched to a gene. This CDR3 has 16 residues. CDR1 and CDR2 from the germline V gene are SEHNR and FQNEAQ (reference sequence). The chain's CDR3 is CASSPQRGRGTDTQYF. CDR3 sequence (DNA): TGTGCCAGCAGTCCTCAGCGGGGGCGGGGCACAGATACGCAGTATTTT.

V is TRBV30 and J is TRBJ2-4; no clear D gene. The germline V and J ends were trimmed by 1 base and 2 bases, with 12 bases remaining between them. This CDR3 spans 15 amino acids. The germline V gene has CDR1 GTSNPN and CDR2 SVGIG (reference sequence). The CDR3: CAWSAKGISKNIQYF. The CDR3 DNA reads as TGTGCCTGGAGTGCTAAGGGAATATCCAAAAACATTCAGTACTTC.

The chain links TRBV6-5 to TRBJ1-6, with D unresolved. Germline CDR1 MNHEY, CDR2 SVGAGI. Trimming removed 4 bases from V and 10 bases from J, with 11 bases in between. This CDR3 contains 13 residues. DNA for the CDR3: TGTGCCAGCAGTTCAGGCGGTCGGTCACCCCTCCACTTT. This gives the protein CASSSGGRSPLHF.

The rearrangement links TRBV4-3 to TRBJ2-3, with 7 positions matching TRBD1. CDR1 and CDR2 (germline): LGHNA, YSLEER. V was pared by 4 bases and J by 4 bases, with 11 bases of the junction left unmatched. CDR3 length equals 16 residues. CDR3 residues: CASSLSSQGSSDTQYF. DNA for the CDR3: TGCGCCAGCAGCCTATCCTCACAGGGGTCGTCAGATACGCAGTATTTT.

The CDR3 DNA is TGTGCCAGCAGCTACGCCGGAGATACGCAGTATTTT. It is translated as CASSYAGDTQYF. The chain couples TRBV6-1 to TRBJ2-3; D call uncertain. Looked up from germline, CDR1 is MNHNS and CDR2 is SASEGT. Deletions cut 6 bases from V and 5 bases from J, with 9 bases between. This CDR3 has 12 residues.

The V and J genes are TRBV5-1 and TRBJ2-1; a weak D match, TRBD2 (7 bases). The CDR3 sequence is 15 residues long. Germline values: CDR1 SGHRS, CDR2 YFSETQ. The germline V and J ends were trimmed by 5 bases and 4 bases, with 16 bases remaining between them. The CDR3 protein is CASSGGAWIYNEQFF. The DNA for the CDR3 is TGCGCCAGCAGTGGGGGGGCTTGGATATACAATGAGCAGTTCTTC.

This clone was seen a few times. The chain couples TRBV9 to TRBJ2-2, with D perhaps TRBD1 (5 bases). Trimming removed 3 bases at V and 6 bases at J, with 12 bases between. Germline V gene lookup returns CDR1 SGDLS and CDR2 YYNGEE. This CDR3 is built from 14 residues. CDR3 nucleotides: TGTGCCAGCAGCGCCCATCTGGGGCCCGGGGAGCTGTTTTTT. It yields the protein CASSAHLGPGELFF.

The V gene is TRBV25-1, the J gene TRBJ2-1, with 8 bases that match TRBD1. From germline, CDR1 is MGHDK and CDR2 SYGVNS. This CDR3 has 15 amino acids. The trim removed 1 base at V and 5 bases at J, leaving 4 bases unmatched. The DNA of the CDR3 is TGTGCCAGCAGTGAATGGACAGGGACCAACAATGAGCAGTTCTTC. Translated: CASSEWTGTNNEQFF.

The table lists this clone with a count of one. The chain joins TRBV19 to TRBJ2-5, with TRBD2 identical over 7 bases. Germline assignment: CDR1 LNHDA and CDR2 SQIVND (reference sequence). V lost 6 bases and J lost 2; bases outside the gene matches: 6. The CDR3 consists of 14 residues. Written as DNA, the CDR3 is TGTGCCAGTAGCTGGCGGGGGTCGCAAGAGACCCAGTACTTC. Translation gives CASSWRGSQETQYF.

This chain's CDR3 is CASSATSTGYNEQFF. DNA of the CDR3: TGTGCCAGTAGTGCAACTTCCACAGGTTACAATGAGCAGTTCTTC. The rearrangement uses TRBV19 and TRBJ2-1, with a possible D match to TRBD1 (5 bases). The CDR3 is made up of 15 amino acids. CDR1 and CDR2 (germline): LNHDA, SQIVND (reference sequence). V lost 5 bases and J lost 4, with 15 bases in between.

The V call is TRBV11-2, the J call TRBJ1-3, with D unclear. V was shortened by 1 base and J by 5 bases, with 9 bases between the two germline ends. Germline assignment: CDR1 SGHAT and CDR2 FQNNGV. The CDR3 has 14 amino acids. The chain's CDR3 is CASSLGSHRNTIYF. The CDR3 coding sequence is TGTGCCAGCAGCTTAGGGTCACACAGAAACACCATATATTTT.